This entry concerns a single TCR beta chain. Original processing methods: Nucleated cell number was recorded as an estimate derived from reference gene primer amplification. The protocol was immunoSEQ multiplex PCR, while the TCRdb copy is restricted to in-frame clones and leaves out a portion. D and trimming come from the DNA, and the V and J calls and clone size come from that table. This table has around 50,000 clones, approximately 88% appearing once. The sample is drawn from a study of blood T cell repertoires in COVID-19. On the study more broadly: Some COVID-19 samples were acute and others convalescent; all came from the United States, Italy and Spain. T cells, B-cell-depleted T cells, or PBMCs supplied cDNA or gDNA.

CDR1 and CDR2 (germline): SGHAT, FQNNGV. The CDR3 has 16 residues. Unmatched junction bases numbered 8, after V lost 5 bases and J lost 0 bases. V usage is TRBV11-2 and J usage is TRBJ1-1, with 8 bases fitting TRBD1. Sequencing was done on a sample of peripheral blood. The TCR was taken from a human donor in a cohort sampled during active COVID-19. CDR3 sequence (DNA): TGTGCCAGCAGCCGAAACAGACAGGGGTTGAACACTGAAGCTTTCTTT. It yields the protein CASSRNRQGLNTEAFF.